The clone carrying this T cell receptor beta chain was detected only a few times. The data are from a study of shared T cell receptors in the human thymus. TCRdb's table, derived via immunoSEQ multiplex PCR, lists solely in-frame clones and lacks some. The data hold just under 550,000 clones, with roughly 74% observed a single time. V lost 0 bases and J lost 3, with 14 bases in between. The CDR3 consists of 17 residues. Germline V gives CDR1 LGHNA, CDR2 YSLEER. In addition, the sample was reused for a study of human thymus T cells. That source reports: Healthy Finnish infants having corrective surgery for congenital heart defects served as donors. Corrective cardiac operations yielded the resected thymus tissue. V and J genes seemed to be used with bias in thymic and blood repertoires. Related reports documented highly overlapping thymic repertoires among unrelated individuals.

The sequence derives from a boy under two years old with a congenital heart defect. The material sequenced was thymocytes. The chain couples TRBV4-3 to TRBJ1-4, with unresolved D. This CDR3 is CASSQEKDGSSNEKLFF. The DNA for the CDR3 is TGCGCCAGCAGCCAAGAGAAGGACGGGAGCTCTAATGAAAAACTGTTTTTT.